This TCR beta chain comes out of a study of control samples from healthy donors and cancer patients. The repertoire was sequenced with immunoSEQ multiplex PCR; TCRdb's copy has only in-frame clones and lacks some. The sample contains 150,000 to 200,000 clones, approximately 92% of which appear only once. The CDR3 runs 12 residues. The V gene's germline CDR1 is MDHEN and CDR2 SYDVKM. The chain has TRBV28 and TRBJ1-6, with 9 bases that match TRBD1. Input material: blood. The TCR originated in a man younger than 35 in good health. In nucleotides, the CDR3 is TGTGCAACCGGGACAGGGAAGTCACCCCTCCACTTT. Its translation: CATGTGKSPLHF.